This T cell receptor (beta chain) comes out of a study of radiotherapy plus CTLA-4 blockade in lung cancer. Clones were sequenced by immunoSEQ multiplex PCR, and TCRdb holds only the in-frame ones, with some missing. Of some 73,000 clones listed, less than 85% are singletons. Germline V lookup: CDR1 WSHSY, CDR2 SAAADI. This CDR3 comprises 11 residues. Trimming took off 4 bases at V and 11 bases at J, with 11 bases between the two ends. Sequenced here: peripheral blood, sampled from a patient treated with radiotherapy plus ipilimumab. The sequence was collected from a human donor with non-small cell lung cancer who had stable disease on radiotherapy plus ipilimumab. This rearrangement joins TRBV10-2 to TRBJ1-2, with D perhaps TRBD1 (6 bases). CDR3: CASSGGGGYTF. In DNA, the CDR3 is TGCGCCAGCAGTGGAGGGGGTGGGTACACCTTC.